These T cell receptor beta chains were read from a single sample in a study of cytomegalovirus exposure and HLA in healthy donors. Clones were read by immunoSEQ multiplex PCR, and TCRdb kept only the in-frame ones, dropping some. This sample has about 120,000 clones, with about 80% found just once. The sequenced material came from PBMCs. Receptors originate from a female donor in good health and CMV-seropositive. Both conserved end residues are part of each CDR3. Fields, in order: CDR3 length, V gene, clone size, D gene, J gene, CDR3 DNA, CDR3 protein. D genes are given only for firm matches. For some rows the clone size is stated as once, few or many, or as a class when expanded; others skip it.

14,TRBV5-6,.,.,TRBJ1-4,TGTGCCAGCAGCTACAGGGAGGGTAGTGAAAAACTGTTTTTT,CASSYREGSEKLFF
13,TRBV7-2,.,.,TRBJ1-1,TGTGCCAGCAGCTTCTCTAGGCGTGCTGAAGCTTTCTTT,CASSFSRRAEAFF
15,TRBV5-1,few,.,TRBJ1-1,TGCGCCAGCACCCCCGCAGCCGCAGGGAACACTGAAGCTTTCTTT,CASTPAAAGNTEAFF
17,TRBV27,.,TRBD1,TRBJ1-5,TGTGCCAGCAGTCCCTACAGGGGGCGGGAGAGGCATCAGCCCCAGCATTTT,CASSPYRGRERHQPQHF
12,TRBV7-2,.,TRBD1,TRBJ1-1,TGTGCCAGCAGCCATCGGACAGGGGTGGCTTTCTTT,CASSHRTGVAFF
16,TRBV10-3,once,TRBD1,TRBJ2-7,TGTGCCATCAGTGACCCCGGACAGGGGGCGCAATTCGAGCAGTACTTC,CAISDPGQGAQFEQYF
13,TRBV18,once,TRBD1,TRBJ1-5,TGTGCCAGCTCACCGGGGACAGGGGAGGCCCAGCATTTT,CASSPGTGEAQHF
17,TRBV18,.,.,TRBJ1-3,TGTGCCAGCTCACCACGAATGACAGAAATCTCTGGAAACACCATATATTTT,CASSPRMTEISGNTIYF
16,TRBV7-8,.,TRBD2,TRBJ2-7,TGTGCCAGCAGCCTCCTTCAGACTAGCGGGGGCTACGAGCAGTACTTC,CASSLLQTSGGYEQYF
15,TRBV7-3,.,.,TRBJ2-1,TGTGCCAGCACCCCTGGGGGCGGGGGATTCAATGAGCAGTTCTTC,CASTPGGGGFNEQFF
15,TRBV6-5,.,.,TRBJ1-2,TGTGCCAGCAGTTACACAGCAGATGGCGACGGTGGCTACACCTTC,CASSYTADGDGGYTF
15,TRBV25-1,.,TRBD1,TRBJ2-1,TGTGCCAGCAGCGCACACAGGGGCTCCTACAATGAGCAGTTCTTC,CASSAHRGSYNEQFF
12,TRBV27,few,TRBD1,TRBJ1-1,TGTGCCAGCAGTTCGACAGGGTTTGAAGCTTTCTTT,CASSSTGFEAFF
16,TRBV7-9,.,.,TRBJ1-4,TGTGCCAGCAGCCCCCCCTTAGACAGTGTTAATGAAAAACTGTTTTTT,CASSPPLDSVNEKLFF
12,TRBV7-2,.,.,TRBJ2-3,TGTGCCAGCAGCTCCCTTAGAGATACGCAGTATTTT,CASSSLRDTQYF
14,TRBV5-6,.,.,TRBJ2-7,TGTGCCAGCAGCTTTTACAGGGCCGGTCACGAGCAGTACTTC,CASSFYRAGHEQYF
14,TRBV10-3,.,.,TRBJ1-6,TGTGCCATCAGTCCCGGACAGACTCATTCACCCCTCCACTTT,CAISPGQTHSPLHF
19,TRBV4-1,.,TRBD2,TRBJ2-7,TGCGCCAGCAGCCAAGACCTAGGACTAGCGGGGGGACCGCGACGGGAGCAGTACTTC,CASSQDLGLAGGPRREQYF
13,TRBV19,once,TRBD1,TRBJ2-1,TGTGCCAGTAGCCCGGACAGGTACAATGAGCAGTTCTTC,CASSPDRYNEQFF
16,TRBV18,.,TRBD2,TRBJ2-1,TGTGCCAGCTCACCATGGACTAGCGGGGGGGCTGATGAGCAGTTCTTC,CASSPWTSGGADEQFF
14,TRBV5-1,.,.,TRBJ2-7,TGCGCCAGCAGCTTGGCGGGGAATTCGTACGAGCAGTACTTC,CASSLAGNSYEQYF
14,TRBV6-5,.,.,TRBJ1-1,TGTGCCAGCAGTTACCTGGGGAGTGGCACTGAAGCTTTCTTT,CASSYLGSGTEAFF
19,TRBV10-3,.,.,TRBJ2-6,TGTGCCATCAGTGAACTCTTAGATGGAACGGAGAGGATATCCAACGTCCTGACTTTC,CAISELLDGTERISNVLTF
11,TRBV6-1,.,.,TRBJ2-7,TGTGCCACCCACATTAACTACGAGCAGTACTTC,CATHINYEQYF
15,TRBV4-3,.,TRBD1,TRBJ1-1,TGCGCCAGCAGCCAAGTGACAGGGGGAAGGACTGAAGCTTTCTTT,CASSQVTGGRTEAFF
14,TRBV28,.,TRBD1,TRBJ1-2,TGTGCCAGCAGTCTGACAGGGCAACCTGTCGGCTACACCTTC,CASSLTGQPVGYTF
16,TRBV4-1,few,TRBD1,TRBJ2-7,TGCGCCAGCAGCCAAGTTCCGGGACAGGGACCCTACGAGCAGTACTTC,CASSQVPGQGPYEQYF
13,TRBV5-8,.,.,TRBJ1-4,TGTGCCAGCAGCTTGGGGGCAGGGGAAAAACTGTTTTTT,CASSLGAGEKLFF
15,TRBV5-1,.,TRBD1,TRBJ2-5,TGCGCCAGCAGCCCAGGGACAGTTCTACAAGAGACCCAGTACTTC,CASSPGTVLQETQYF
14,TRBV6-1,.,TRBD1,TRBJ1-2,TGTGCCAGCAGTGAAATGGGGACAGTCTATGGCTACACCTTC,CASSEMGTVYGYTF
13,TRBV7-9,few,TRBD2,TRBJ2-7,TGTGCCAGCGCTCCTTCGGGAGGTTACGAGCAGTACTTC,CASAPSGGYEQYF
15,TRBV5-1,.,TRBD1,TRBJ1-1,TGCGCCAGCAGCCCAACCGGACAGGCAGCCACTGAAGCTTTCTTT,CASSPTGQAATEAFF
14,TRBV27,.,.,TRBJ1-1,TGTGCCAGCAGTGCAGGGGTGCTGAACACTGAAGCTTTCTTT,CASSAGVLNTEAFF
14,TRBV18,.,TRBD1,TRBJ1-1,TGTGCCAGCTCCAAGACAGGGATGAACACTGAAGCTTTCTTT,CASSKTGMNTEAFF
15,TRBV9,.,.,TRBJ2-2,TGTGCCAGCTCCCCTTTGGGACAAAACACCGGGGAGCTGTTTTTT,CASSPLGQNTGELFF
15,TRBV5-1,.,.,TRBJ2-3,TGCGCCAGCAGCTTGAGGGCGGGGTCGAAAGATACGCAGTATTTT,CASSLRAGSKDTQYF
16,TRBV7-9,.,TRBD1,TRBJ1-5,TGTGCCAGCAGCATACTTGGACAGGGCTTGGAGCAGCCCCAGCATTTT,CASSILGQGLEQPQHF
15,TRBV19,.,TRBD1,TRBJ1-2,TGTGCCAGTAGTATCCGGGACAGCCATAACTATGGCTACACCTTC,CASSIRDSHNYGYTF
15,TRBV29-1,.,TRBD1,TRBJ1-1,TGCAGCGTTGGGTGGCAGGGGGCCGAGAACACTGAAGCTTTCTTT,CSVGWQGAENTEAFF
16,TRBV7-8,.,.,TRBJ1-5,TGTGCCAGCAGCTTAGGGTCATCCAGGGTCTATCAGCCCCAGCATTTT,CASSLGSSRVYQPQHF
14,TRBV7-7,.,TRBD1,TRBJ1-5,TGTGCCAGCAGTTTAGCACAGGGGGATCAGCCCCAGCATTTT,CASSLAQGDQPQHF
15,TRBV30,.,.,TRBJ1-1,TGTGCCTGGAGTGTCGTCGCCGGGGGAAACACTGAAGCTTTCTTT,CAWSVVAGGNTEAFF